One sample yielded the 25 T cell receptor beta chains listed below, sequenced in a study of CXCR3-negative and CXCR3-positive naive CD8 T cells. With UMI labels, 5' RACE was used to prepare the TRB cDNA libraries. TCRdb re-called the 5' RACE reads; one entry per CDR3 protein, DNA not given. The repertoire shows fewer than 95,000 distinct CDR3 sequences; the top ten hold about 1%. Sequencing used naive CXCR3- CD8+ T cells from blood. Subset here: CD45RO-CCR7+CD27+CD95- naive CD8+ T cells lacking CXCR3 (TNR3-). The receptors were sampled from a human donor in good health. Some clones in this sample may be carry-over from other donors' samples.

The chain links TRBV2 to TRBJ2-7; as DNA is missing, the TRBD1 call by TCRdb cannot be tested. The CDR3 sequence is 14 residues long. Germline CDR1 reads SNHLY; CDR2 reads FYNNEI. This CDR3 is CASSEGTGSDEQYF.

CDR3 in amino acids: CASSLGGAGELFF. The chain has TRBV7-8 and TRBJ2-2. This CDR3 has 13 amino acids. In germline, CDR1 is SGHVS, CDR2 FQNEAQ.

This chain links TRBV4-3 with TRBJ2-7; without DNA, the TCRdb call of TRBD2 cannot be checked. Germline V lookup: CDR1 LGHNA, CDR2 YSLEER. The CDR3 contains 16 residues. CDR3 protein: CASSQEGASVSYEQYF.

The J gene is TRBJ1-3, the V gene TRBV6-2 or TRBV6-3; TCRdb lists TRBD1, though no DNA is available to test this call. Germline CDR1 is MNHEY and CDR2 is SVGEGT. This CDR3 is 18 amino acids long. CDR3 protein: CASSSGPDMLTSGNTIYF.

The genes are TRBV19 and TRBJ2-3. Germline V gene data show CDR1 as LNHDA and CDR2 as SQIVND (reference sequence). The CDR3 consists of 14 residues. CDR3 amino acids: CASSRGGGTDTQYF.

This sequence joins TRBV14 and TRBJ2-3; TCRdb's D call of TRBD2 is untestable without DNA. The CDR3 extends over 14 amino acids. Per germline, CDR1 SGHDN and CDR2 FVKESK. The chain's CDR3 is CASSPTSVTDTQYF.

This rearrangement joins TRBV12-3 or TRBV12-4 to TRBJ1-2; TCRdb lists TRBD1, though no DNA is available to test this call. CDR3 length: 12 amino acids. The CDR3 loop reads CASSQGAAGYTF.

The chain joins TRBV18 to TRBJ2-7; TCRdb's D gene call, TRBD1, goes unchecked for lack of DNA. The germline CDR1 and CDR2 sequences are KGHSH and LQKENI. This CDR3 is built from 14 residues. The CDR3 here is CASSPGAASYEQYF.

The V and J genes are TRBV12-3 or TRBV12-4 and TRBJ2-2; TCRdb indicates TRBD2, and absent DNA this call remains unverified. The CDR3 length is 15 residues. The CDR3: CASSLPSGLTGELFF.

This chain joins TRBV4-1 and TRBJ2-2; absent DNA, TCRdb's TRBD1 call cannot be checked. The germline gives CDR1 MGHRA, CDR2 YSYEKL. The CDR3 length is 15 residues. The CDR3 spells CASSPGQGLAGELFF.

CDR3: CASSLSGSSEAFF. The V call is TRBV5-6, the J call TRBJ1-1; no DNA is available, so the TRBD1 call from TCRdb remains unchecked. Germline V gene sequence: CDR1 SGHDT, CDR2 YYEEEE. This CDR3 comprises 13 residues.

The CDR3: CASSSPGQGGSFEQYF. The V gene is TRBV7-6, the J gene TRBJ2-7; TCRdb returns TRBD1, unconfirmable since there is no DNA. Germline lookup yields CDR1 SGHVS and CDR2 FNYEAQ. The CDR3 consists of 16 residues. Filled out from reference TRBV7-6 and TRBJ2-7, the complete variable domain reads GAGVSQSPRYKVTKRGQDVALRCDPISGHVSLYWYRQALGQGPEFLTYFNYEAQQDKSGLPNDRFSAERPEGSISTLTIQRTEQRDSAMYRCASSSPGQGGSFEQYFGPGTRLTVT.

The chain couples TRBV11-3 to TRBJ1-1; TCRdb returns TRBD1, unconfirmable since there is no DNA. The CDR3 spans 13 residues. Germline values: CDR1 SGHNT, CDR2 YENEEA. The CDR3 loop is CASSHSAGGGAFF.

V usage is TRBV30 and J usage is TRBJ1-5. The CDR3 sequence is 13 residues long. Germline loops: CDR1 GTSNPN, CDR2 SVGIG (reference sequence). The CDR3: CAWSESLNQPQHF.

V and J are TRBV6-2 or TRBV6-3 and TRBJ1-6; TCRdb returns TRBD1, unconfirmable since there is no DNA. Germline V lookup: CDR1 MNHEY, CDR2 SVGEGT. The CDR3 consists of 14 residues. CDR3 sequence: CASNHPLGDSPLHF.

The J gene is TRBJ2-1, the V gene TRBV14; the TCRdb D gene call, TRBD1, has no DNA to confirm it. Looked up from germline, CDR1 is SGHDN and CDR2 is FVKESK. The CDR3 loop spans 16 amino acids. The chain's CDR3 is CASRRTDSDSYNEQFF.

The chain has TRBV7-9 and TRBJ2-2; the TRBD2 assignment by TCRdb is unverifiable without DNA. Germline lookup yields CDR1 SEHNR and CDR2 FQNEAQ (reference sequence). The CDR3 contains 16 residues. This CDR3 is CASSFRLAGWTGELFF. Looking up the rest from reference TRBV7-9 and TRBJ2-2 gives the full variable domain: DTGVSQNPRHKITKRGQNVTFRCDPISEHNRLYWYRQTLGQGPEFLTYFQNEAQLEKSRLLSDRFSAERPKGSFSTLEIQRTEQGDSAMYLCASSFRLAGWTGELFFGEGSRLTVL.

This chain's CDR3 is CASSLRGARSYEQYF. The chain joins TRBV13 to TRBJ2-7; lacking DNA, the TRBD1 call made by TCRdb goes unchecked. The CDR3 has 15 amino acids. Germline lookup yields CDR1 PRHDT and CDR2 FYEKMQ (reference sequence).

This CDR3 reads CASSPPGRGDYEQYF. V gene TRBV7-9 combines with J gene TRBJ2-7; the D gene TCRdb calls, TRBD1, cannot be checked with no DNA. The CDR3 runs to 15 residues. The germline CDR1 and CDR2 sequences are SEHNR and FQNEAQ (reference sequence).

The chain couples TRBV6-1 to TRBJ2-7; TCRdb gives TRBD2 as the D gene, but with no DNA this cannot be confirmed. The CDR3 spans 12 residues. Germline loops: CDR1 MNHNS, CDR2 SASEGT. CDR3 region: CASSEWGREQYF.

CDR3: CSVEDAGGEQYF. This sequence joins TRBV29-1 and TRBJ2-7; TCRdb's assignment of TRBD2 cannot be checked, as there is no DNA. Germline CDR1 reads SQVTM; CDR2 reads ANQGSEA. The CDR3 is 12 residues long.

This sequence joins TRBV11-2 and TRBJ2-1; TCRdb proposes TRBD1, but this gene call is untestable without DNA. Germline CDR1 reads SGHAT; CDR2 reads FQNNGV. This CDR3 spans 17 amino acids. The CDR3 sequence: CASSPSLGRSSYNEQFF.

V and J are TRBV12-3 or TRBV12-4 and TRBJ2-7; lacking DNA, the TRBD1 call made by TCRdb goes unchecked. This CDR3 spans 14 amino acids. CDR3 sequence reads: CASSPRPWSYEQYF.

This rearrangement joins TRBV15 to TRBJ1-2. Germline loops: CDR1 LNHNV, CDR2 YYDKDF (reference sequence). The CDR3 is 15 amino acids. CDR3 protein: CATSPLVERIQGYTF.

The V and J genes are TRBV5-1 and TRBJ1-2. Germline-derived CDR1 and CDR2 are SGHRS and YFSETQ. The CDR3 spans 15 residues. CDR3 sequence reads: CASSLAGAGPQGYTF.